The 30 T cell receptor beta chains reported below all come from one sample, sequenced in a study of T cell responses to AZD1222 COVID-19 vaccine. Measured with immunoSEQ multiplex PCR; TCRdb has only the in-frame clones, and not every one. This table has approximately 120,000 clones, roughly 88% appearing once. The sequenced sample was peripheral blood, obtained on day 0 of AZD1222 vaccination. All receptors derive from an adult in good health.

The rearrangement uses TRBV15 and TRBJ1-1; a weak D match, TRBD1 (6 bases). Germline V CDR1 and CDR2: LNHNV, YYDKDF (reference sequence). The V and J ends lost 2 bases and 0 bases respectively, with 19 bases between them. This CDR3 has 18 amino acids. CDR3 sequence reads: CATSRLNRTAVMNTEAFF. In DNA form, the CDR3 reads TGTGCCACCAGCAGACTAAATCGGACAGCCGTAATGAACACTGAAGCTTTCTTT.

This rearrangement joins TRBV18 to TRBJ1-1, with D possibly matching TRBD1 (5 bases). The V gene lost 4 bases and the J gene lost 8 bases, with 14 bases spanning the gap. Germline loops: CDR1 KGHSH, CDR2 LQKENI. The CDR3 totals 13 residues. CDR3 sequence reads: CASSLGEGWEAFF. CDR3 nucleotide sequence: TGTGCCAGCTCACTAGGTGAGGGGTGGGAAGCTTTCTTT.

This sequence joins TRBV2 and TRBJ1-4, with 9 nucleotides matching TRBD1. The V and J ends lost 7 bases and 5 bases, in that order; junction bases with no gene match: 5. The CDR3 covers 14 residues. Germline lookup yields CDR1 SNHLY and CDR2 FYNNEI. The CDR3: CASNPGQGNEKLFF. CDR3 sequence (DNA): TGTGCCAGCAACCCGGGACAGGGAAATGAAAAACTGTTTTTT. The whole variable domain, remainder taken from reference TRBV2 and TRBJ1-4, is EPEVTQTPSHQVTQMGQEVILRCVPISNHLYFYWYRQILGQKVEFLVSFYNNEISEKSEIFDDQFSVERPDGSNFTLKIRSTKLEDSAMYFCASNPGQGNEKLFFGSGTQLSVL.

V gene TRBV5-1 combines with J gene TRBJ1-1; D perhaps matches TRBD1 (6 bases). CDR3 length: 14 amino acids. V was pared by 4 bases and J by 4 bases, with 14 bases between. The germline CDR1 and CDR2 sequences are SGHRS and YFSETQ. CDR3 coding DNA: TGCGCCAGCAGCCCGTCGACAGGTAGCACTGAAGCTTTCTTT. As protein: CASSPSTGSTEAFF.

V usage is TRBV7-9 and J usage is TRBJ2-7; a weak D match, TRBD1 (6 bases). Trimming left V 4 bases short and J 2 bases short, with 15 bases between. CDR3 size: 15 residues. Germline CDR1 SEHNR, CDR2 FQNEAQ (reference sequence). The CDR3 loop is CASSSVRDTTYEQYF. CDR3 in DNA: TGTGCCAGCAGCTCGGTACGGGACACCACCTACGAGCAGTACTTC.

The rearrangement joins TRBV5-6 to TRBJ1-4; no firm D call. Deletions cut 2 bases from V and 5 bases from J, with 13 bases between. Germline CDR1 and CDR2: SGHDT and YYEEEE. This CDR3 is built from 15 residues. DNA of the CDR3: TGTGCCAGCAGCTTTGGGGTCGTGGGGAATGAAAAACTGTTTTTT. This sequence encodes CASSFGVVGNEKLFF. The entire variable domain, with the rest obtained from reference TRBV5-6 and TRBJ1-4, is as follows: DAGVTQSPTHLIKTRGQQVTLRCSPKSGHDTVSWYQQALGQGPQFIFQYYEEEERQRGNFPDRFSGHQFPNYSSELNVNALLLGDSALYLCASSFGVVGNEKLFFGSGTQLSVL.

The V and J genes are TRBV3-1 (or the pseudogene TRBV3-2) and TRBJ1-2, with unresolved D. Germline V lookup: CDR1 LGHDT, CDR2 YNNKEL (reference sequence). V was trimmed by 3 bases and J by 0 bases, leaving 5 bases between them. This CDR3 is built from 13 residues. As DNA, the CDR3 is TGTGCCAGCAGCCAGGGAGCTAACTATGGCTACACCTTC. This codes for CASSQGANYGYTF.

The CDR3, as DNA: TGTGCCAGCTCAACAACAGGGGGATCTGAAGCTTTCTTT. It translates to CASSTTGGSEAFF. The chain carries TRBV18 and TRBJ1-1; 8 nucleotides match TRBD1. CDR3 length equals 13 residues. J was trimmed by 6 bases and V by 5 bases; bases with no gene match: 5. Per germline, CDR1 KGHSH and CDR2 LQKENI.

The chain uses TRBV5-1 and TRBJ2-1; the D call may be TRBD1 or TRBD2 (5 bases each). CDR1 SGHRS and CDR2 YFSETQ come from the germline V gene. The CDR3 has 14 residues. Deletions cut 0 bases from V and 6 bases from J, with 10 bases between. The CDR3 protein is CASSLVRDPNEQFF. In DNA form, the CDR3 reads TGCGCCAGCAGCTTGGTCCGGGACCCCAATGAGCAGTTCTTC.

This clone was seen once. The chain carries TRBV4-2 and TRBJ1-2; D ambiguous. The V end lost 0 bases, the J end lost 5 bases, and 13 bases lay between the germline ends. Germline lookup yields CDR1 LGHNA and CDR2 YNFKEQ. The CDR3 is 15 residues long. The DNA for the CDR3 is TGTGCCAGCAGCCAAGATCGTCAGCCCGCGTATGGCTACACCTTC. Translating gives CASSQDRQPAYGYTF.

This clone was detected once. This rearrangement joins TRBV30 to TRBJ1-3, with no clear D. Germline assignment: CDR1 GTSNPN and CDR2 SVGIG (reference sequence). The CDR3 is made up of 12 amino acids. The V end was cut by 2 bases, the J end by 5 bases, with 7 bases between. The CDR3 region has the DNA TGTGCCTGGAGTTCAACGAGAAACACCATATATTTT. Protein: CAWSSTRNTIYF.

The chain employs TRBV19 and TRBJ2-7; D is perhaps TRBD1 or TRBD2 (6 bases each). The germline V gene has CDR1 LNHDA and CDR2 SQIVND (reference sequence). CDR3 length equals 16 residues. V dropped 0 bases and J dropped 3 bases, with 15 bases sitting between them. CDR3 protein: CASSIDDPRGVYEQYF. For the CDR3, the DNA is TGTGCCAGTAGTATAGATGACCCAAGGGGGGTCTACGAGCAGTACTTC.

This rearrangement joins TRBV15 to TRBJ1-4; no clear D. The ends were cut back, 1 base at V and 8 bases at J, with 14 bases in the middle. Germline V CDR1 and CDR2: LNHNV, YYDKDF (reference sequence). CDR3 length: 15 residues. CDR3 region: CATSRVREGSEKLFF. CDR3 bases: TGTGCCACCAGCAGAGTCCGCGAGGGAAGCGAAAAACTGTTTTTT.

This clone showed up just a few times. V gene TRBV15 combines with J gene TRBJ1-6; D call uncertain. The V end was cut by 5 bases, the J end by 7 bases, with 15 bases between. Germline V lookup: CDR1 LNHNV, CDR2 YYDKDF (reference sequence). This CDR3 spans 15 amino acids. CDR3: CATSASRDPNSPLHF. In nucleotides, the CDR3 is TGTGCCACCAGCGCCAGCCGAGACCCCAATTCACCCCTCCACTTT.

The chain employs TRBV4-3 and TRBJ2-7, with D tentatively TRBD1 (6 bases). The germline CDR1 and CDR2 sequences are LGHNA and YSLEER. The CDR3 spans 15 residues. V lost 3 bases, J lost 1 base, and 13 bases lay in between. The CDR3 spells CASSQETGRSYEQYF. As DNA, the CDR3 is TGCGCCAGCAGCCAGGAGACAGGACGGTCCTACGAGCAGTACTTC.

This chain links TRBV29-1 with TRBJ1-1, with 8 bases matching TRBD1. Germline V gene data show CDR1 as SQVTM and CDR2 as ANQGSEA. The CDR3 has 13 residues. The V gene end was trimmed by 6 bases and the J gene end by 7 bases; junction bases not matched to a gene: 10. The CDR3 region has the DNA TGCAGCGTACCGGACAGGGATTTAGGTGAAGCTTTCTTT. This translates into CSVPDRDLGEAFF.

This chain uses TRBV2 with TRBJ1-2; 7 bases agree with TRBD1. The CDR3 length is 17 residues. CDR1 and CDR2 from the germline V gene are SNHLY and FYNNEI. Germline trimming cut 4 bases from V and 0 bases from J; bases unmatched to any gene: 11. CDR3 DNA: TGTGCCAGCAGTGCGGGTACACCAGGGGGAGCTAACTATGGCTACACCTTC. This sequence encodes CASSAGTPGGANYGYTF.

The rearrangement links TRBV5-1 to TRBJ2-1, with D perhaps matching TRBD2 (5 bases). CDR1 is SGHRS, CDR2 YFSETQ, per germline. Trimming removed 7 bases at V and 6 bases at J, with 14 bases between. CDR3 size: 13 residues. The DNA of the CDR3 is TGCGCCAGCGATTCAGCAGAGGGCAATGAGCAGTTCTTC. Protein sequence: CASDSAEGNEQFF.

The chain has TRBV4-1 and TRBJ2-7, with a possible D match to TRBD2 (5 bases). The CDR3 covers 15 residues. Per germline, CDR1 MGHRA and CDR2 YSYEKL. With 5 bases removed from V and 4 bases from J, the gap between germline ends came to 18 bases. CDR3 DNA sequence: TGCGCCAGCAGCTTCGAAGGCGGGCGTTCGTACGAGCAGTACTTC. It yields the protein CASSFEGGRSYEQYF.

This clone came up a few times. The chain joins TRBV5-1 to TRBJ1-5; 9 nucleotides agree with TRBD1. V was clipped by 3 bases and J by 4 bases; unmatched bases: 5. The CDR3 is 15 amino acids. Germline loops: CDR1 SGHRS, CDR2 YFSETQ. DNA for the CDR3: TGCGCCAGCAGCTGGACAGGGGACGGGAATCAGCCCCAGCATTTT. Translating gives CASSWTGDGNQPQHF.

This chain's CDR3 is CASSLGRDRETEAFF. In DNA, the CDR3 is TGTGCCAGCAGCTTGGGCCGGGACAGGGAAACTGAAGCTTTCTTT. The chain uses TRBV7-9 and TRBJ1-1, with TRBD1 matching 9 bases. The CDR3 contains 15 residues. Trimming took 3 bases from V and 5 from J; bases not matched to a gene: 7. CDR1 SEHNR and CDR2 FQNEAQ come from the germline V gene (reference sequence).

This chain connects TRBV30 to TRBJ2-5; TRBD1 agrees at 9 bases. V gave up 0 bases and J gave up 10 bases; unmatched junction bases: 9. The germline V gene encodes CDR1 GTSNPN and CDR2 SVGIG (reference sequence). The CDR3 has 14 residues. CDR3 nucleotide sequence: TGTGCCTGGAGTGTACTGGACAGGGGCGGAGGCCAGTACTTC. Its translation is CAWSVLDRGGGQYF.

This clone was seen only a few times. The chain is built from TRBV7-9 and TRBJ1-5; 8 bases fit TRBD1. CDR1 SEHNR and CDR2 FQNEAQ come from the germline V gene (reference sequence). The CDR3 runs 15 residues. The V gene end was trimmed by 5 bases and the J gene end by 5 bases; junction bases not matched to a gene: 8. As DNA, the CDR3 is TGTGCCAGCAGCCAGACAGGGGTGGATGATCAGCCCCAGCATTTT. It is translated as CASSQTGVDDQPQHF. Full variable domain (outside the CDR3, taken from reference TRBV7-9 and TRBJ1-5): DTGVSQNPRHKITKRGQNVTFRCDPISEHNRLYWYRQTLGQGPEFLTYFQNEAQLEKSRLLSDRFSAERPKGSFSTLEIQRTEQGDSAMYLCASSQTGVDDQPQHFGDGTRLSIL.

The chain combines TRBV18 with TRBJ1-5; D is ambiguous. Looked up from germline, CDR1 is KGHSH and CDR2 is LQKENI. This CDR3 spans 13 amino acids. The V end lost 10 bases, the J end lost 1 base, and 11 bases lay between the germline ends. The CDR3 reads CATKVTSNQPQHF. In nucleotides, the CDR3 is TGTGCCACCAAAGTTACCAGCAATCAGCCCCAGCATTTT.

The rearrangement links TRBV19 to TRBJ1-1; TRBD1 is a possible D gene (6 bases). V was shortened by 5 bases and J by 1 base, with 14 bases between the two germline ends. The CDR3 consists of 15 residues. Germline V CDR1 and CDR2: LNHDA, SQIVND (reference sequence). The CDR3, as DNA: TGTGCCAGTAGTGCGAGACAGGTAACGAACACTGAAGCTTTCTTT. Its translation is CASSARQVTNTEAFF.

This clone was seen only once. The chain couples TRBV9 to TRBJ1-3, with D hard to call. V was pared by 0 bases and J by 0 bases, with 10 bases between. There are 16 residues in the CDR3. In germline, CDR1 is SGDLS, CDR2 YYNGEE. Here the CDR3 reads CASSVEPGYSGNTIYF. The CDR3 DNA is TGTGCCAGCAGCGTAGAACCTGGGTACTCTGGAAACACCATATATTTT. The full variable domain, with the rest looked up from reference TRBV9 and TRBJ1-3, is DSGVTQTPKHLITATGQRVTLRCSPRSGDLSVYWYQQSLDQGLQFLIQYYNGEERAKGNILERFSAQQFPDLHSELNLSSLELGDSALYFCASSVEPGYSGNTIYFGEGSWLTVV.

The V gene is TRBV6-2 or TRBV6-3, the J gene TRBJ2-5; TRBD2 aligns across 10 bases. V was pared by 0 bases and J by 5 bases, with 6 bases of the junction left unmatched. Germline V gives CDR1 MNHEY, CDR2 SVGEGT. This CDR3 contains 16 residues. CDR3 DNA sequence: TGTGCCAGCAGTTACTCGGTCCTAGCGGGGGTGGAGACCCAGTACTTC. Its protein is CASSYSVLAGVETQYF.

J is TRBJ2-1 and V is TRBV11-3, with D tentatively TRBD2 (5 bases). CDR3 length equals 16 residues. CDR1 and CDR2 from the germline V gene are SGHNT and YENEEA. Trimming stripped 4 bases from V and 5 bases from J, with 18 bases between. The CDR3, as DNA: TGTGCCAGCAGCTCCTTAGGGTCCGGGGTCAACAATGAGCAGTTCTTC. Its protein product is CASSSLGSGVNNEQFF.

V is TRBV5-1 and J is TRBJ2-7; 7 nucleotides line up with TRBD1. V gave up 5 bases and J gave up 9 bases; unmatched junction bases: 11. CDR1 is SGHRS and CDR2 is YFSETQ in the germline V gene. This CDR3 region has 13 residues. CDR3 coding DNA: TGCGCCAGCAGTCCCGGGACAGCACCTTGGCAGTACTTC. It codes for CASSPGTAPWQYF. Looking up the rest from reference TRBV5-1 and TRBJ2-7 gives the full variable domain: KAGVTQTPRYLIKTRGQQVTLSCSPISGHRSVSWYQQTPGQGLQFLFEYFSETQRNKGNFPGRFSGRQFSNSRSEMNVSTLELGDSALYLCASSPGTAPWQYFGPGTRLTVT.

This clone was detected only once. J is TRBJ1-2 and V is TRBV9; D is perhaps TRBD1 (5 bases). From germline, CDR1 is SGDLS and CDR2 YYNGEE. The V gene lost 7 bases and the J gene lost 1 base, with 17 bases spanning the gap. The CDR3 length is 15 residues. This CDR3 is CASSSPGQRNYGYTF. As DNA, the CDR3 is TGTGCCAGCTCCTCCCCGGGGCAACGTAACTATGGCTACACCTTC. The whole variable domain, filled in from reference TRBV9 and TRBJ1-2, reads DSGVTQTPKHLITATGQRVTLRCSPRSGDLSVYWYQQSLDQGLQFLIQYYNGEERAKGNILERFSAQQFPDLHSELNLSSLELGDSALYFCASSSPGQRNYGYTFGSGTRLTVV.